The entry below describes one TCR beta chain. Its antigen is not known. TCRdb keeps only in-frame clones here, not all; method: immunoSEQ multiplex PCR. Of around 41,000 clones listed, about nine tenths are singletons. This sample stems from a study of T cells in localized non-small cell lung cancer. Overall study results and limits: Sequencing was restricted to one tumor region; therefore, heterogeneity remains possible. Median roughly 57 top-100 tumor clones were shared with paired adjacent lung.

This CDR3 is built from 15 residues. Trimming removed 2 bases at V and 3 bases at J, with 10 bases between. CDR1 and CDR2 (germline): MNHEY, SMNVEV (reference sequence). The source material was peripheral blood, sampled before any cancer treatment. The receptor was isolated from an older female donor with stage I squamous cell lung carcinoma. V usage is TRBV27 and J usage is TRBJ1-4; perhaps TRBD1 as D (5 bases). This CDR3 reads CASSLEGFPNEKLFF. The CDR3 DNA follows: TGTGCCAGCAGTTTAGAGGGGTTTCCTAATGAAAAACTGTTTTTT.